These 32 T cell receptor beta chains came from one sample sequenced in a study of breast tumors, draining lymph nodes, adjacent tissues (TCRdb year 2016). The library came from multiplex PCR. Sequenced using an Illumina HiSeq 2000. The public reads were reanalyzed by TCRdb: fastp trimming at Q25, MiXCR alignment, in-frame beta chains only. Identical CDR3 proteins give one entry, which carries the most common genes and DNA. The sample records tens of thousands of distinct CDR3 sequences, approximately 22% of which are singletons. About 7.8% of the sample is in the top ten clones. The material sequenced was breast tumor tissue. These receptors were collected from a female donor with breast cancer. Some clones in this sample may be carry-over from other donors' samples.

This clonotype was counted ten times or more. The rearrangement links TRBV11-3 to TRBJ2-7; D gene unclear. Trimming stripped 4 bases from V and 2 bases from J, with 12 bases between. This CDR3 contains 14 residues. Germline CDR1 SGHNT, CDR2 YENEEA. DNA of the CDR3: TGTGCCAGCAGCTATAGGGATCAGCCCTACGAGCAGTACTTC. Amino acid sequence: CASSYRDQPYEQYF.

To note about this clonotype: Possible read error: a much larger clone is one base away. CDR3 loop: CAWIPQGQGTNYGYPF. DNA of the CDR3: TGTGCCTGGATACCCCAGGGACAGGGGACTAACTATGGCTACCCCTTC. The chain employs TRBV30 and TRBJ1-2; 10 bases are shared with TRBD1. Germline values: CDR1 GTSNPN, CDR2 SVGIG (reference sequence). The CDR3 runs 16 residues.

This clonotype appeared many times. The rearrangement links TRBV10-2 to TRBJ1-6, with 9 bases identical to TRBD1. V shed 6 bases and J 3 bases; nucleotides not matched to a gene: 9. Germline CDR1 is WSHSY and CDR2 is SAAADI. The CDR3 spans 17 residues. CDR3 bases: TGCGCCAGCAGGGGATCACCGGGACAGGGCTATAATTCACCCCTCCACTTT. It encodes CASRGSPGQGYNSPLHF.

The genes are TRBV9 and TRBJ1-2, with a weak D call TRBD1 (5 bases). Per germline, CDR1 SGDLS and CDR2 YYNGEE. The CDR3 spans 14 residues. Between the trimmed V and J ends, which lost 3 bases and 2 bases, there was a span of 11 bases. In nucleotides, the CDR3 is TGTGCCAGCAGCGGGGGGGGGGGGAACTATGGCTACACCTTC. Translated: CASSGGGGNYGYTF.

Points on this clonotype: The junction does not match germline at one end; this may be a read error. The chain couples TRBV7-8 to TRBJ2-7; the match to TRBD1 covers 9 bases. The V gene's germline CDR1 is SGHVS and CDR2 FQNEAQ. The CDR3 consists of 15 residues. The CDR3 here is CTSSLVFGTGYEQYF. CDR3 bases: TGTACCAGCAGCTTAGTTTTTGGGACAGGGTACGAGCAGTACTTC.

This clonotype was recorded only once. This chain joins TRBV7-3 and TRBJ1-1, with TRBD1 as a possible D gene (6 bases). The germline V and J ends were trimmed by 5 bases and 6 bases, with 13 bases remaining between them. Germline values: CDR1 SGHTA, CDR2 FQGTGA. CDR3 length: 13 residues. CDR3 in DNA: TGTGCCAGCAGCCAAGGGGGGATGTCTGAAGCTTTCTTT. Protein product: CASSQGGMSEAFF. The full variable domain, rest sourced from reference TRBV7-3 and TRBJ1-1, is GAGVSQTPSNKVTEKGKYVELRCDPISGHTALYWYRQSLGQGPEFLIYFQGTGAADDSGLPNDRFFAVRPEGSVSTLKIQRTERGDSAVYLCASSQGGMSEAFFGQGTRLTVV.

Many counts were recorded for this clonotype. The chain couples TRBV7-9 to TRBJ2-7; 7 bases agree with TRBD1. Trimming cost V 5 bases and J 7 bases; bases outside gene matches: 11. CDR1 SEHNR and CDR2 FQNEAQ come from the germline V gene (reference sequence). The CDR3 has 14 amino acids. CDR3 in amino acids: CASSLSTGVFEQYF. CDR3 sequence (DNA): TGTGCCAGCAGCCTCTCCACAGGGGTGTTTGAGCAGTACTTC.

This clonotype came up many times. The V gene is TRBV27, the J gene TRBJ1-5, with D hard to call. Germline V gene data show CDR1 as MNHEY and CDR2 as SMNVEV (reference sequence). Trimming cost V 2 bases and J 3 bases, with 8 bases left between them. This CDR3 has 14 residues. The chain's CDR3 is CASSLGPFNQPQHF. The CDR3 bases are TGTGCCAGCAGTTTAGGGCCCTTCAATCAGCCCCAGCATTTT.

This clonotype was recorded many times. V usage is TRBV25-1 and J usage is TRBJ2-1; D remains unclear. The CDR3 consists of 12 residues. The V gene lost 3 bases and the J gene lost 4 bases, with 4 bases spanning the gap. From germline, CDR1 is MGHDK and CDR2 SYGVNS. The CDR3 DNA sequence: TGTGCCAGCAGTGACATGTACAATGAGCAGTTCTTC. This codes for CASSDMYNEQFF.

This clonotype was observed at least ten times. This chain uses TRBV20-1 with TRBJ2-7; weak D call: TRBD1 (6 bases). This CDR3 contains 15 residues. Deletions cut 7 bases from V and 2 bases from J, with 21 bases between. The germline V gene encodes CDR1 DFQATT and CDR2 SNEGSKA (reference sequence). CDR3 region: CSVIAQQRDTYEQYF. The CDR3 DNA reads TGCAGTGTTATCGCCCAACAACGGGACACCTACGAGCAGTACTTC.

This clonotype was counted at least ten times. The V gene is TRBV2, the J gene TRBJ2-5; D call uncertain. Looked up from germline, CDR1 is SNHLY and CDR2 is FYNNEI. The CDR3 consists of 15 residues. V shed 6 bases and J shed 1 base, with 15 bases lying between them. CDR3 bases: TGTGCCAGCAGGAAACTATCCGGGCCCCAAGAGACCCAGTACTTC. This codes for CASRKLSGPQETQYF.

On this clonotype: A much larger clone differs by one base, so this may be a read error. DNA of the CDR3: TGTGCCAGTAGTCGGGACAGGGGCACAGATACGCAGTATTTT. This codes for CASSRDRGTDTQYF. This rearrangement joins TRBV19 to TRBJ2-3; the match to TRBD1 covers 9 bases. Per germline, CDR1 LNHDA and CDR2 SQIVND (reference sequence). The CDR3 totals 14 residues. The J segment lost 1 base and the V segment lost 5 bases, leaving 1 base of the junction unmatched. Filled out from reference TRBV19 and TRBJ2-3, the complete variable domain reads DGGITQSPKYLFRKEGQNVTLSCEQNLNHDAMYWYRQDPGQGLRLIYYSQIVNDFQKGDIAEGYSVSREKKESFPLTVTSAQKNPTAFYLCASSRDRGTDTQYFGPGTRLTVL.

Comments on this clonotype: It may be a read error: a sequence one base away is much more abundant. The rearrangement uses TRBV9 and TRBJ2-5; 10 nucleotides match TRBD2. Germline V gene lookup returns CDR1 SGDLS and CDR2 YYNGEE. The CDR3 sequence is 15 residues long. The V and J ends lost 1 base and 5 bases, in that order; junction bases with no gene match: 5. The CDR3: CASSVLAGVAETQYF. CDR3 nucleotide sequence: TGTGCCAGCAGCGTACTAGCGGGAGTGGCGGAGACCCAGTACTTC.

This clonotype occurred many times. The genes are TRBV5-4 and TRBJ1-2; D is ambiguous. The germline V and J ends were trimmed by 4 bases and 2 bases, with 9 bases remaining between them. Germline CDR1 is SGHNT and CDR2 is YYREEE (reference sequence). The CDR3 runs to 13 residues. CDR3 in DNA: TGTGCCAGCAGCGAGGGATTAAACTATGGCTACACCTTC. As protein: CASSEGLNYGYTF.

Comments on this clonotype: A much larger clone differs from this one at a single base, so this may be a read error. CDR3 amino acids: CASTGTQNTGELVF. In DNA, the CDR3 is TGCGCCAGCACTGGGACTCAGAACACCGGGGAGCTGGTTTTT. This chain joins TRBV5-1 and TRBJ2-2, with D possibly being TRBD2 (6 bases). The CDR3 length is 14 residues. The germline V gene has CDR1 SGHRS and CDR2 YFSETQ. Together with reference TRBV5-1 and TRBJ2-2, the CDR3 gives the full variable domain: KAGVTQTPRYLIKTRGQQVTLSCSPISGHRSVSWYQQTPGQGLQFLFEYFSETQRNKGNFPGRFSGRQFSNSRSEMNVSTLELGDSALYLCASTGTQNTGELVFGEGSRLTVL.

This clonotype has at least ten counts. CDR3 coding DNA: TGTGCCAGCAGCCCGGGACAGCCCTCCTACGAGCAGTACTTC. Translation: CASSPGQPSYEQYF. The chain has TRBV2 and TRBJ2-7; 7 bases align to TRBD1. Trimming removed 6 bases from V and 0 bases from J; junction bases left unmatched: 5. The CDR3 has 14 amino acids. Germline-derived CDR1 and CDR2 are SNHLY and FYNNEI.

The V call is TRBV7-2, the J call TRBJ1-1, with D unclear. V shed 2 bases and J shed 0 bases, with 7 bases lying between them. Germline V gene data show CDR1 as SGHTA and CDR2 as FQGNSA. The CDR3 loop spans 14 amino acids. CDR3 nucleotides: TGTGCCAGCAGCTTACAGGCTCTGAACACTGAAGCTTTCTTT. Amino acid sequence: CASSLQALNTEAFF.

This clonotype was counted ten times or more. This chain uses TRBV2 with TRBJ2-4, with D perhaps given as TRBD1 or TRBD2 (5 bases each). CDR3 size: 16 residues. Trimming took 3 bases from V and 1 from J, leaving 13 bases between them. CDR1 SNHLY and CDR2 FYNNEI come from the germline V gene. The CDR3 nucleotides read TGTGCCAGCAGTGAGGGTGGGACGAGGGCCAAAAACATTCAGTACTTC. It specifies CASSEGGTRAKNIQYF. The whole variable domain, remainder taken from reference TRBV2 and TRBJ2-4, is EPEVTQTPSHQVTQMGQEVILRCVPISNHLYFYWYRQILGQKVEFLVSFYNNEISEKSEIFDDQFSVERPDGSNFTLKIRSTKLEDSAMYFCASSEGGTRAKNIQYFGAGTRLSVL.

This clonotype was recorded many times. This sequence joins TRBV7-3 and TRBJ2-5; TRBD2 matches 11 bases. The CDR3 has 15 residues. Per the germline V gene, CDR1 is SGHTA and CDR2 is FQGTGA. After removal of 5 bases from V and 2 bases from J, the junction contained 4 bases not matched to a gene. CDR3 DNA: TGTGCCAGCAGCCCCGCTAGCGGGGGGCAAGAGACCCAGTACTTC. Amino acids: CASSPASGGQETQYF.

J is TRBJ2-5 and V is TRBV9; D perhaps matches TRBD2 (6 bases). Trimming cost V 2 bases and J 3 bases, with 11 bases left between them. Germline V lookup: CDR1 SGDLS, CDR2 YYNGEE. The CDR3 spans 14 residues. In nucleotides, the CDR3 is TGTGCCAGCAGCGTCGGAGGGATAGAAGAGACCCAGTACTTC. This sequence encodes CASSVGGIEETQYF.

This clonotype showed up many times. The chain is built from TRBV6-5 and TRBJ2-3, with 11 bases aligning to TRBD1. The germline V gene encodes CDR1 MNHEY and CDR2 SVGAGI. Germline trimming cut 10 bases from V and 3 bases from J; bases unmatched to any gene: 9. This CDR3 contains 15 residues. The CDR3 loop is CAILGGDRGTDTQYF. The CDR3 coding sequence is TGTGCCATCCTCGGGGGGGACAGGGGGACAGATACGCAGTATTTT.

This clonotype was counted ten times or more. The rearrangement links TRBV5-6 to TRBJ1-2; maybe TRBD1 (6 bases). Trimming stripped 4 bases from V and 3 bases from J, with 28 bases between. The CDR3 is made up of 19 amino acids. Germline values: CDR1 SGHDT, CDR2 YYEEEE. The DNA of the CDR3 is TGTGCCAGCAGCGACCTGGGGGGGGTAGAACAGGGAGAGGACTATGGCTACACCTTC. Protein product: CASSDLGGVEQGEDYGYTF. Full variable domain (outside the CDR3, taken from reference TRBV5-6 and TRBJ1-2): DAGVTQSPTHLIKTRGQQVTLRCSPKSGHDTVSWYQQALGQGPQFIFQYYEEEERQRGNFPDRFSGHQFPNYSSELNVNALLLGDSALYLCASSDLGGVEQGEDYGYTFGSGTRLTVV.

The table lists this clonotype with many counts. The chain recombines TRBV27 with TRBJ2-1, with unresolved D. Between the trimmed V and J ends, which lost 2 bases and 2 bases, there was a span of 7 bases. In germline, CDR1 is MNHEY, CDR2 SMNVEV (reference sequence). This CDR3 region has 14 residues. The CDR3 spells CASSLERTYNEQFF. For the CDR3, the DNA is TGTGCCAGCAGTTTAGAGAGAACCTACAATGAGCAGTTCTTC.

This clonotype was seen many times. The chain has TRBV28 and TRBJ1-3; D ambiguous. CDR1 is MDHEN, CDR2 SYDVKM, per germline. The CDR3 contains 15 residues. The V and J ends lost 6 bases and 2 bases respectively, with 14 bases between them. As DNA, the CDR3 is TGTGCCAGCAGGCGGGTGGGCAACACTGGAAACACCATATATTTT. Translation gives CASRRVGNTGNTIYF.

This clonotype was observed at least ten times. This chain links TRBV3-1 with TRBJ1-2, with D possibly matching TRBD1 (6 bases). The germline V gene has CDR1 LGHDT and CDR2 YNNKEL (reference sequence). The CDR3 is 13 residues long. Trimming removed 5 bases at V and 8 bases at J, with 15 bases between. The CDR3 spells CASSSTQGRGYTF. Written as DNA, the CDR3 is TGTGCCAGCAGCTCAACTCAGGGGCGCGGCTACACCTTC. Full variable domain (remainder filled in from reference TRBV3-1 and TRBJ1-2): DTAVSQTPKYLVTQMGNDKSIKCEQNLGHDTMYWYKQDSKKFLKIMFSYNNKELIINETVPNRFSPKSPDKAHLNLHINSLELGDSAVYFCASSSTQGRGYTFGSGTRLTVV.

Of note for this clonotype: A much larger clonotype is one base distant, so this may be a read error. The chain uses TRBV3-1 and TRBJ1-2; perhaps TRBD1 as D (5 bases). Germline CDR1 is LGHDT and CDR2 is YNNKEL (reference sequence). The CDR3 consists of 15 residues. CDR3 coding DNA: TGTGCCAGCAGCCAAGTTTCCCGCGGGGGATTTGGCTGCACCTTC. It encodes CASSQVSRGGFGCTF. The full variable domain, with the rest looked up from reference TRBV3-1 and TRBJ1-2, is DTAVSQTPKYLVTQMGNDKSIKCEQNLGHDTMYWYKQDSKKFLKIMFSYNNKELIINETVPNRFSPKSPDKAHLNLHINSLELGDSAVYFCASSQVSRGGFGCTFGSGTRLTVV.

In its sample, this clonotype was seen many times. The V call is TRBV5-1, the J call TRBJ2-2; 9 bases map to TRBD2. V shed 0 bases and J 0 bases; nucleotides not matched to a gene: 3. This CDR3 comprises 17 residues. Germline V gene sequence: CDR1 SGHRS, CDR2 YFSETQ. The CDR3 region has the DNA TGCGCCAGCAGCTTGGAGCTAGCGGGATCGAACACCGGGGAGCTGTTTTTT. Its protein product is CASSLELAGSNTGELFF.

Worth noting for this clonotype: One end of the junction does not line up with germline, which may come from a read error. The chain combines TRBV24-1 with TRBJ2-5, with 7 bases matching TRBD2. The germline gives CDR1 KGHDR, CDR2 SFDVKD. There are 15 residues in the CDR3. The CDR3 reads CATSDFGGSRETRYF. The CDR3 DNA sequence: TGTGCCACCAGTGATTTCGGGGGGAGCCGAGAGACCCGGTACTTC.

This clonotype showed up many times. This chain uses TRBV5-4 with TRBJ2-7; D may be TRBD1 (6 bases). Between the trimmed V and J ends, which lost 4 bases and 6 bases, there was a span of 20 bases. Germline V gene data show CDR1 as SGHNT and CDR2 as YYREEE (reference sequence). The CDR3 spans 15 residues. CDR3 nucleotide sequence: TGTGCCAGCAGCCATACCGGGACATCCGTTCCCGAGCAGTACTTC. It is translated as CASSHTGTSVPEQYF.

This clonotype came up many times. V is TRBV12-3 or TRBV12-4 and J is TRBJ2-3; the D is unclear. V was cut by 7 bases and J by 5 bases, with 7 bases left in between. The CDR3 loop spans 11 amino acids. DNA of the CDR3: TGTGCCAGCACCATAGGAGATACGCAGTATTTT. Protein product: CASTIGDTQYF.

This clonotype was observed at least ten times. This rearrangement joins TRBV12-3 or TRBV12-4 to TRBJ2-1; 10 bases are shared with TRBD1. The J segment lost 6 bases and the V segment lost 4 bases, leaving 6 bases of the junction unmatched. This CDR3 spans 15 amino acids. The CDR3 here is CASSWGTGVGNEQFF. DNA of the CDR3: TGTGCCAGCAGTTGGGGGACAGGGGTCGGCAATGAGCAGTTCTTC.

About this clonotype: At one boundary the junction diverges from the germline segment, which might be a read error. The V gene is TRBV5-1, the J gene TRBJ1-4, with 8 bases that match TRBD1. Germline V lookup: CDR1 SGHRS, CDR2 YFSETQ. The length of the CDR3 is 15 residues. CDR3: CASSLGQGRREELLF. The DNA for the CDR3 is TGCGCCAGCAGCTTGGGACAGGGGCGACGAGAAGAACTGCTTTTT.